Sequencing of this T cell receptor (beta chain) was carried out in a study of Ad26.COV2.S vaccination and SARS-CoV-2 variants. Across the study: Sample donor was a member of the COV1001 Ad26.COV2.S trial arm. Once or twice, 56 days apart, Ad26.COV2.S was delivered intramuscularly.

Deletions cut 5 bases from V and 0 bases from J, with 11 bases between. In germline, CDR1 is SNHLY, CDR2 FYNNEI. The CDR3 sequence is 14 residues long. This table comes from immunoSEQ multiplex PCR, and its TCRdb copy is limited to in-frame clones, with some not included. The sample gives about 420,000 clones, 85% to 90% of which show up once; about 3.6% is in the top ten. Study findings and constraints: Vaccine recipients and placebo recipients showed similar non-spike TCR breadth.

Sample treatment: around 19 received Ad26.COV2.S at low or high dose, single or two shots; roughly five received placebo; per-sample allocation not given. The study sampled participants on day 63 after the first vaccine or placebo injection. In regard to this clone: Its antigen is still unknown.

This sequence originates from a person between 18 and 65 years old who received the Ad26.COV2.S COVID-19 vaccine or a placebo. The V gene is TRBV2, the J gene TRBJ2-7, with D perhaps assigned TRBD1 or TRBD2 (5 bases each). Sequences were derived from peripheral blood, sampled in a trial of Ad26.COV2.S vaccine versus placebo. The CDR3 nucleotides read TGTGCCAGCAGTCGGGGCAGGTCCTCCTACGAGCAGTACTTC. This translates into CASSRGRSSYEQYF.